The present entry profiles one TCR beta chain with its context. The antigen is undetermined. Compared with germline, one end of the junction differs, possibly owing to a read error. Data came from immunoSEQ multiplex PCR; TCRdb stores just in-frame clones and leaves some out. The table lists about 90,000 clones, about 82% of them singletons, with approximately 8.6% in the top ten. Germline V gene data show CDR1 as SNHLY and CDR2 as FYNNEI. The CDR3 contains 16 residues. This sample is drawn from a study of radiation and T cells in renal cell carcinoma. Study-level results: In blood, top tumor clones expanded by 2 weeks, shrinking by 4. Pretreatment tumor biopsies were lacking, so baseline clonotypes are unknown.

Time point meaning: blood 4 weeks post-SBRT, at nephrectomy. Treatment noted: 15 Gy SBRT to primary tumor, nephrectomy 4 weeks later. Nephrectomy followed 15 Gy stereotactic body radiation by 4 weeks. The tumor was a clear cell renal cell carcinoma. The genes are TRBV2 and TRBJ1-5, with D uncertain. This clonotype was sampled from a man aged 45-65 years with renal cell carcinoma. The input for sequencing was blood, taken from a patient whose treatment included radiotherapy and nephrectomy. The CDR3 here is CASREDLGRGNQPQHF. The CDR3 DNA is TGTGCCAGCAGAGAAGACCTGGGTCGTGGCAATCAGCCCCAGCATTTT.